These 23 T cell receptor beta chains share one sample of origin, sequenced in a study of multiple sclerosis patients with progressive multifocal leukoencephalopathy. The time point here: more than 5 months of natalizumab therapy. Sequencing used immunoSEQ multiplex PCR; TCRdb keeps in-frame clones, though not all of them. In the table there are about 30,000 clones, around nine tenths of which are singletons. The sequenced sample was PBMCs, obtained from a patient treated with natalizumab. All receptors derive from a human donor with multiple sclerosis.

This rearrangement joins TRBV30 to TRBJ2-5, with 7 positions matching TRBD1. CDR3 length equals 13 residues. The ends lost 4 bases at V and 5 bases at J; junction bases unmatched: 7. CDR1 and CDR2 from the germline V gene are GTSNPN and SVGIG (reference sequence). DNA of the CDR3: TGTGCCTGGACGGACAGGCTGGGGGAGACCCAGTACTTC. Encoded protein: CAWTDRLGETQYF.

This chain links TRBV19 with TRBJ1-1, with 8 nucleotides matching TRBD1. Germline-derived CDR1 and CDR2 are LNHDA and SQIVND (reference sequence). The CDR3 is 14 residues long. J gave up 0 bases and V 6 bases, and 3 bases lay outside the gene matches. CDR3 in DNA: TGTGCCAGTAGCCGGGGACAGGTGAACACTGAAGCTTTCTTT. Translating it yields CASSRGQVNTEAFF.

J is TRBJ2-1 and V is TRBV25-1; D uncertain. Trimming removed 5 bases at V and 5 bases at J, with 4 bases between. CDR1 MGHDK and CDR2 SYGVNS come from the germline V gene. The CDR3 contains 11 residues. The CDR3 spells CASSSNNEQFF. CDR3 coding DNA: TGTGCCAGCAGTTCAAACAATGAGCAGTTCTTC.

The chain is built from TRBV7-2 and TRBJ2-3; D perhaps matches TRBD2 (7 bases). V was clipped by 7 bases and J by 4 bases, with 18 bases between them. CDR1 and CDR2 from the germline V gene are SGHTA and FQGNSA. The CDR3 is 15 amino acids. The DNA for the CDR3 is TGTGCCAGCACCGTCTCCTGGGGGGGGCCAGATACGCAGTATTTT. Encoded protein: CASTVSWGGPDTQYF.

The CDR3 region has the DNA TGTGCCAGTAATATCAATGGCAGGGAAAGCTCCTACGAGCAGTACTTC. Translation gives CASNINGRESSYEQYF. The chain employs TRBV19 and TRBJ2-5; D might be TRBD1 (5 bases). The last part of the DNA fits TRBJ2-7 better; the J call may be wrong. The CDR3 runs to 16 residues. Germline-derived CDR1 and CDR2 are LNHDA and SQIVND (reference sequence).

V is TRBV29-1 and J is TRBJ2-1; D is undetermined. Trimming removed 4 bases at V and 0 bases at J, with 10 bases between. Germline CDR1 is SQVTM and CDR2 is ANQGSEA. This CDR3 contains 14 residues. The CDR3 bases are TGCAGCGTTGGCGGAGTCAGCTCCTACAATGAGCAGTTCTTC. It encodes CSVGGVSSYNEQFF.

The chain combines TRBV7-8 with TRBJ1-2; no definite D call. V was cut by 5 bases and J by 2 bases, with 15 bases left in between. This CDR3 has 15 residues. In germline, CDR1 is SGHVS, CDR2 FQNEAQ. CDR3 nucleotide sequence: TGTGCCAGCAGCAGGACGGTCACCGACAACTATGGCTACACCTTC. Translation: CASSRTVTDNYGYTF.

V and J are TRBV10-3 and TRBJ1-1; no reliable D call. This CDR3 contains 13 residues. Germline lookup yields CDR1 ENHRY and CDR2 SYGVKD. Trimming left V 5 bases short and J 5 bases short, with 12 bases between. The CDR3 sequence is CAISKEGRTEAFF. CDR3 coding DNA: TGTGCCATCAGTAAGGAGGGCCGGACTGAAGCTTTCTTT.

The rearrangement links TRBV13 to TRBJ2-1; possibly TRBD2 for D (6 bases). This CDR3 comprises 15 residues. Trimming removed 0 bases at V and 0 bases at J, with 6 bases between. Germline assignment: CDR1 PRHDT and CDR2 FYEKMQ (reference sequence). The CDR3 loop is CASSLGRGSYNEQFF. Written as DNA, the CDR3 is TGTGCCAGCAGCTTAGGGCGGGGCTCCTACAATGAGCAGTTCTTC.

CDR3 sequence: CASSPGQVTEAFF. The DNA of the CDR3 is TGTGCCAGCAGCCCGGGACAGGTCACTGAAGCTTTCTTT. V and J are TRBV27 and TRBJ1-1; 8 bases fit TRBD1. The V and J ends lost 6 bases and 4 bases, in that order; junction bases with no gene match: 4. This CDR3 has 13 residues. The germline V gene has CDR1 MNHEY and CDR2 SMNVEV (reference sequence).

The count of this clone is one. The gene calls are TRBV11-2 and TRBJ1-1, with D hard to call. CDR1 is SGHAT, CDR2 FQNNGV, per germline. V was trimmed by 3 bases and J by 1 base, leaving 3 bases between them. The CDR3 runs to 12 residues. Here the CDR3 reads CASSFRNTEAFF. In DNA, the CDR3 is TGTGCCAGCAGCTTTAGGAACACTGAAGCTTTCTTT.

The rearrangement links TRBV27 to TRBJ2-7; 10 positions agree with TRBD1. J lost 4 bases, V lost 5 bases, and 5 bases had no gene match. The CDR3 has 14 residues. Germline values: CDR1 MNHEY, CDR2 SMNVEV (reference sequence). The CDR3 sequence is CASSHGTGAYEQYF. In DNA form, the CDR3 reads TGTGCCAGCAGTCATGGGACAGGGGCTTACGAGCAGTACTTC.

V gene TRBV9 combines with J gene TRBJ2-3; perhaps TRBD2 as D (5 bases). The CDR3 consists of 14 residues. Germline V gene lookup returns CDR1 SGDLS and CDR2 YYNGEE. V lost 3 bases and J lost 4, with 12 bases in between. CDR3 DNA sequence: TGTGCCAGCAGCGGCGGAGGTGCCGCAGATACGCAGTATTTT. This encodes CASSGGGAADTQYF.

The chain employs TRBV28 and TRBJ2-1; 9 positions agree with TRBD2. The CDR3 totals 21 residues. Trimming cost V 2 bases and J 0 bases; bases outside gene matches: 17. Germline V gene sequence: CDR1 MDHEN, CDR2 SYDVKM. For the CDR3, the DNA is TGTGCCAGCAGTTTAAGAAACGGATTAGCGGGAGTACGTATCTCCTACAATGAGCAGTTCTTC. Its protein product is CASSLRNGLAGVRISYNEQFF. Full variable domain (rest looked up from reference TRBV28 and TRBJ2-1): DVKVTQSSRYLVKRTGEKVFLECVQDMDHENMFWYRQDPGLGLRLIYFSYDVKMKEKGDIPEGYSVSREKKERFSLILESASTNQTSMYLCASSLRNGLAGVRISYNEQFFGPGTRLTVL.

This chain links TRBV7-9 with TRBJ1-1, with 7 positions matching TRBD1. Trimming took 10 bases from V and 5 from J; bases not matched to a gene: 10. Germline CDR1 is SEHNR and CDR2 is FQNEAQ (reference sequence). CDR3 length: 13 residues. The CDR3 loop is CATSGGLRTEAFF. CDR3 sequence (DNA): TGTGCCACCTCAGGGGGTTTGAGGACTGAAGCTTTCTTT.

The J gene is TRBJ2-7, the V gene TRBV2, with 12 bases lining up with TRBD2. V shed 7 bases and J 5 bases; nucleotides not matched to a gene: 12. This CDR3 region has 16 residues. Germline V gives CDR1 SNHLY, CDR2 FYNNEI. The CDR3 sequence: CASKELAGGLTDEQYF. The CDR3, as DNA: TGTGCCAGCAAGGAACTAGCGGGAGGTCTCACAGACGAGCAGTACTTC.

The chain joins TRBV9 to TRBJ2-1; tentatively, D is TRBD1 (5 bases). Trimming shortened V by 4 bases and J by 6 bases, and 14 bases separated the two germline ends. Germline V gene data show CDR1 as SGDLS and CDR2 as YYNGEE. The CDR3 is 14 amino acids. CDR3 sequence reads: CASSPWGESNEQFF. The CDR3 region has the DNA TGTGCCAGCAGCCCCTGGGGCGAGTCCAATGAGCAGTTCTTC. Supplemented by reference TRBV9 and TRBJ2-1, the full variable domain reads DSGVTQTPKHLITATGQRVTLRCSPRSGDLSVYWYQQSLDQGLQFLIQYYNGEERAKGNILERFSAQQFPDLHSELNLSSLELGDSALYFCASSPWGESNEQFFGPGTRLTVL.

This clone was seen once. The chain uses TRBV6-5 and TRBJ2-1; TRBD2 might be the D (7 bases). Looked up from germline, CDR1 is MNHEY and CDR2 is SVGAGI. The CDR3 totals 15 residues. V lost 0 bases to trimming and J lost 14 bases, with 20 bases between them. The CDR3 bases are TGTGCCAGCAGTTACTCGGGGAGGGGCGGGACACGGGAGTTCTTC. Its translation is CASSYSGRGGTREFF.

The chain employs TRBV28 and TRBJ1-2, with TRBD1 as a possible D gene (6 bases). Between the trimmed V and J ends, which lost 11 bases and 3 bases, there was a span of 22 bases. Germline V gives CDR1 MDHEN, CDR2 SYDVKM. The CDR3 totals 15 residues. CDR3 sequence: CASMSPGTQHYGYTF. In nucleotides, the CDR3 is TGTGCCTCAATGAGCCCCGGGACACAGCACTATGGCTACACCTTC.

The chain joins TRBV5-4 to TRBJ2-2; TRBD2 is a possible D gene (6 bases). The V end lost 3 bases, the J end lost 6 bases, and 15 bases lay between the germline ends. The CDR3 spans 15 residues. From germline, CDR1 is SGHNT and CDR2 YYREEE (reference sequence). The CDR3 DNA sequence: TGTGCCAGCAGCTGGCCCGGGGGAGATCCCGGGGAGCTGTTTTTT. Protein product: CASSWPGGDPGELFF.

The V and J genes are TRBV2 and TRBJ2-7; D remains ambiguous. Trimming took off 4 bases at V and 7 bases at J, with 14 bases between the two ends. The CDR3 is made up of 13 amino acids. The germline V gene encodes CDR1 SNHLY and CDR2 FYNNEI. The CDR3 region is CASSGSGLGEQYF. The DNA for the CDR3 is TGTGCCAGCAGTGGTTCTGGCTTGGGGGAGCAGTACTTC.

The chain has TRBV30 and TRBJ1-2; D uncertain. In germline, CDR1 is GTSNPN, CDR2 SVGIG (reference sequence). CDR3 length: 13 amino acids. V was shortened by 3 bases and J by 6 bases, with 14 bases between the two germline ends. The CDR3, as DNA: TGTGCCTGGAGGAGAAGGGTGATCGATGGCTACACCTTC. Protein sequence: CAWRRRVIDGYTF.

This sequence joins TRBV28 and TRBJ1-1; 8 bases line up with TRBD1. CDR1 is MDHEN, CDR2 SYDVKM, per germline. CDR3 length: 16 amino acids. The junction had 9 bases not matched to a gene; V was cut back by 5 bases and J by 1 base. The CDR3: CASSEFSDRANTEAFF. The CDR3 nucleotides read TGTGCCAGCAGTGAGTTTTCGGACAGGGCGAACACTGAAGCTTTCTTT.